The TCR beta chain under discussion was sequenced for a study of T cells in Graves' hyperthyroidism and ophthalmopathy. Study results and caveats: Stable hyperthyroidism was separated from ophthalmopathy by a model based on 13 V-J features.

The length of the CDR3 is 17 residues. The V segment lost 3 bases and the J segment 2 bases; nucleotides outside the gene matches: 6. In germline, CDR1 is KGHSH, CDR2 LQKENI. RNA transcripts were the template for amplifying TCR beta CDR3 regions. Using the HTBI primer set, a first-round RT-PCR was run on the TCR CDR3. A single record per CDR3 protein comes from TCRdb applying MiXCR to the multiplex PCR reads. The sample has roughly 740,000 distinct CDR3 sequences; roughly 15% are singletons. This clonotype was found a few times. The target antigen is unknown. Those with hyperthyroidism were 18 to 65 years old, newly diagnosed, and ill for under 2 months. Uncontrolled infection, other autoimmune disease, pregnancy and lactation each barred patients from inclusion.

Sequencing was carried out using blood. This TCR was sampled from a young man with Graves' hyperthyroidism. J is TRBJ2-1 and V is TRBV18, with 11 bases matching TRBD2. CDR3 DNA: TGTGCCAGCTCACCGCCTACTAGCGGGAGTCCCTACAATGAGCAGTTCTTC. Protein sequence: CASSPPTSGSPYNEQFF. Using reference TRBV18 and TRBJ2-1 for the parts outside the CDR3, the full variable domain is NAGVMQNPRHLVRRRGQEARLRCSPMKGHSHVYWYRQLPEEGLKFMVYLQKENIIDESGMPKERFSAEFPKEGPSILRIQQVVRGDSAAYFCASSPPTSGSPYNEQFFGPGTRLTVL.